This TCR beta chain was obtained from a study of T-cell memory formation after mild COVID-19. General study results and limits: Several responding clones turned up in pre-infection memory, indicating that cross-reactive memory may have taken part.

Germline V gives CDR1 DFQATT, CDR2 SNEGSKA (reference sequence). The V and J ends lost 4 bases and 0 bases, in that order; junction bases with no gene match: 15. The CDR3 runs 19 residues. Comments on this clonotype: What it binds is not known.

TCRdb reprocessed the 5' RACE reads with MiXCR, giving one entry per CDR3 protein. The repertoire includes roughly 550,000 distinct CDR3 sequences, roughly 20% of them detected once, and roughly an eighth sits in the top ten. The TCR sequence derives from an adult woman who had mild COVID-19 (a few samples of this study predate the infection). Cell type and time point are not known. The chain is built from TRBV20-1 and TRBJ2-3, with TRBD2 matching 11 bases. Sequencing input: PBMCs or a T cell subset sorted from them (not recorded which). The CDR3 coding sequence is TGCAGTGCTATTCGATACCGACTAGCGGGGAGCAGTAGCACAGATACGCAGTATTTT. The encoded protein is CSAIRYRLAGSSSTDTQYF.